The 21 T cell receptor beta chains below were found in one sample sequenced in a study of T cells in Graves' hyperthyroidism and ophthalmopathy. RNA transcripts yielded amplified TCR beta CDR3 regions. HTBI primers drove first-round RT-PCR of the TCR CDR3. One entry per CDR3 protein, called by TCRdb with MiXCR from the multiplex PCR reads. The sample lists about 360,000 distinct CDR3 sequences; over 15% were seen once. Sequences were obtained from blood. All receptors come from a woman under 30 with Graves' hyperthyroidism.

This clonotype has more than one count but fewer than ten. The chain recombines TRBV4-1 with TRBJ1-2, with D possibly TRBD1 on 6 matching bases. V gave up 1 base and J gave up 4 bases, with 10 bases separating them. Germline values: CDR1 MGHRA, CDR2 YSYEKL. This CDR3 spans 14 amino acids. The CDR3: CASSQAQGPYGYTF. For the CDR3, the DNA is TGCGCCAGCAGCCAAGCCCAGGGGCCCTATGGCTACACCTTC.

This clonotype showed up many times. The V gene is TRBV10-3, the J gene TRBJ2-5, with a tentative D call TRBD1 (6 bases). The CDR3 contains 14 residues. Germline loops: CDR1 ENHRY, CDR2 SYGVKD. Trimming took 0 bases from V and 5 from J, leaving 10 bases between them. CDR3: CAISESSRGETQYF. The DNA for the CDR3 is TGTGCCATCAGTGAGTCGAGTAGGGGGGAGACCCAGTACTTC.

Many counts were recorded for this clonotype. This chain uses TRBV2 with TRBJ1-1; D unclear. V gave up 6 bases and J gave up 11 bases, with 4 bases separating them. CDR1 and CDR2 from the germline V gene are SNHLY and FYNNEI. The CDR3 covers 8 residues. The CDR3 reads CASRGAFF. The CDR3 DNA sequence: TGTGCCAGCAGGGGGGCTTTCTTT.

This clonotype was counted a few times. The gene calls are TRBV12-3 or TRBV12-4 and TRBJ2-7; D is perhaps TRBD1 or TRBD2 (5 bases each). With 5 bases removed from V and 5 bases from J, the gap between germline ends came to 16 bases. This CDR3 region has 14 residues. This CDR3 reads CASSLVVRDHEQYF. CDR3 DNA: TGTGCCAGCAGTCTCGTAGTCAGGGACCACGAGCAGTACTTC.

The table lists this clonotype with a few counts. V and J are TRBV6-1 and TRBJ2-7; D gene ambiguous. The CDR3 has 11 amino acids. Looked up from germline, CDR1 is MNHNS and CDR2 is SASEGT. The V end was cut by 6 bases, the J end by 11 bases, with 14 bases between. The CDR3 region is CASRGEPLKYF. CDR3 DNA: TGTGCCAGCAGAGGAGAGCCCCTCAAGTACTTC.

This clonotype came up many times. The rearrangement uses TRBV6-1 and TRBJ2-7; 9 nucleotides align to TRBD1. CDR1 is MNHNS, CDR2 SASEGT, per germline. This CDR3 comprises 15 residues. V lost 7 bases and J lost 2; bases outside the gene matches: 9. CDR3: CASKSGTGLTYEQYF. The CDR3 nucleotides are TGTGCCAGCAAATCCGGGACAGGGTTGACCTACGAGCAGTACTTC.

This clonotype was observed many times. The J gene is TRBJ2-7, the V gene TRBV7-8, with 11 nucleotides matching TRBD2. The CDR3 runs to 15 residues. V shed 0 bases, J shed 4 bases, and the junction held 2 bases outside the gene matches. CDR1 and CDR2 (germline): SGHVS, FQNEAQ. CDR3 residues: CASSLAGLAEYEQYF. In nucleotides, the CDR3 is TGTGCCAGCAGCTTAGCGGGACTAGCGGAGTACGAGCAGTACTTC. Using reference TRBV7-8 and TRBJ2-7 for the parts outside the CDR3, the full variable domain is GAGVSQSPRYKVAKRGQDVALRCDPISGHVSLFWYQQALGQGPEFLTYFQNEAQLDKSGLPSDRFFAERPEGSVSTLKIQRTQQEDSAVYLCASSLAGLAEYEQYFGPGTRLTVT.

This clonotype is a singleton in its sample. The genes are TRBV28 and TRBJ2-5, with 8 positions matching TRBD2. Germline-derived CDR1 and CDR2 are MDHEN and SYDVKM. The CDR3 loop spans 16 amino acids. V trimming: 5 bases; J trimming: 2 bases; junction bases outside the gene matches: 10. The CDR3 nucleotides are TGTGCCAGCAGTCTCCACCTGACTAGCGCACAAGAGACCCAGTACTTC. Amino acid sequence: CASSLHLTSAQETQYF.

This clonotype was counted many times. J is TRBJ1-2 and V is TRBV10-1; 10 nucleotides agree with TRBD1. The CDR3 is 16 residues long. With V trimmed by 7 bases and J by 0 bases, 8 bases remained unmatched. CDR1 and CDR2 (germline): WNHNN, SYGVQD (reference sequence). The CDR3 is CASMGRGQGANYGYTF. The CDR3 DNA follows: TGCGCCAGCATGGGACGCGGACAGGGGGCTAACTATGGCTACACCTTC.

Ten or more counts support this clonotype. V is TRBV11-1 and J is TRBJ1-1; D possibly corresponds to TRBD1 (6 bases). This CDR3 region has 18 residues. Per the germline V gene, CDR1 is SGHAT and CDR2 is FQDESV (reference sequence). Trimming stripped 10 bases from V and 0 bases from J, with 27 bases between. CDR3 in amino acids: CATTAGGMGARMNTEAFF. CDR3 nucleotide sequence: TGTGCCACCACCGCGGGGGGTATGGGGGCAAGGATGAACACTGAAGCTTTCTTT.

A remark on this clonotype: This may arise from a read error, as a much more abundant clone is one base away. The CDR3 region has the DNA TGTGCCAGCGAGTTGGGACCCAAAAACATTAAGTACTTC. Translating gives CASELGPKNIKYF. V usage is TRBV28 and J usage is TRBJ2-4; D possibly matches TRBD1 or TRBD2 (5 bases each). This CDR3 is 13 amino acids long. Germline V gene data show CDR1 as MDHEN and CDR2 as SYDVKM.

This clonotype was observed at least ten times. The chain links TRBV27 to TRBJ1-2; TRBD1 is a possible D gene (5 bases). Germline CDR1 and CDR2: MNHEY and SMNVEV (reference sequence). Trimming removed 7 bases from V and 4 bases from J, with 16 bases in between. The CDR3 is made up of 14 amino acids. The CDR3 region is CASTPVGGTYGYTF. For the CDR3, the DNA is TGTGCCAGCACTCCCGTGGGAGGGACCTATGGCTACACCTTC.

This clonotype was found many times. This sequence joins TRBV13 and TRBJ1-3; tentative D call: TRBD1 (6 bases). The germline V and J ends were trimmed by 8 bases and 0 bases, with 17 bases remaining between them. Germline CDR1 and CDR2: PRHDT and FYEKMQ (reference sequence). The CDR3 is made up of 16 amino acids. The CDR3 nucleotides read TGTGCCAGCTCGAACACAGGGAGCCTCTCTGGAAACACCATATATTTT. Residues: CASSNTGSLSGNTIYF.

This sequence joins TRBV11-2 and TRBJ2-7; perhaps D is TRBD1 or TRBD2 (5 bases each). Germline-derived CDR1 and CDR2 are SGHAT and FQNNGV. Trimming took off 5 bases at V and 2 bases at J, with 28 bases between the two ends. The CDR3 has 19 residues. CDR3 amino acids: CASSPISRERGGLTYEQYF. Written as DNA, the CDR3 is TGTGCCAGCAGCCCGATTAGCAGGGAACGGGGTGGGTTAACCTACGAGCAGTACTTC.

This clonotype was found many times. J is TRBJ1-1 and V is TRBV30, with D hard to call. CDR3 size: 13 residues. V was shortened by 2 bases and J by 0 bases, with 7 bases between the two germline ends. Germline assignment: CDR1 GTSNPN and CDR2 SVGIG (reference sequence). CDR3 in amino acids: CAWSFQMNTEAFF. The DNA of the CDR3 is TGTGCCTGGAGTTTCCAGATGAACACTGAAGCTTTCTTT. Supplemented by reference TRBV30 and TRBJ1-1, the full variable domain reads SQTIHQWPATLVQPVGSPLSLECTVEGTSNPNLYWYRQAAGRGLQLLFYSVGIGQISSEVPQNLSASRPQDRQFILSSKKLLLSDSGFYLCAWSFQMNTEAFFGQGTRLTVV.

In its sample, this clonotype was seen many times. The genes are TRBV11-2 and TRBJ1-2; D remains unclear. CDR1 is SGHAT and CDR2 is FQNNGV in the germline V gene. The CDR3 has 13 amino acids. Trimming took 1 base from V and 6 from J, leaving 9 bases between them. CDR3 residues: CASSLGAGDGYTF. The CDR3 nucleotides read TGTGCCAGCAGCTTAGGTGCTGGGGATGGCTACACCTTC.

This clonotype was picked up a small number of times. This chain joins TRBV29-1 and TRBJ1-1; D ambiguous. V was cut by 6 bases and J by 0 bases, with 8 bases left in between. CDR1 SQVTM and CDR2 ANQGSEA come from the germline V gene. The CDR3 covers 12 residues. For the CDR3, the DNA is TGCAGCGTCAAGACGGTGAACACTGAAGCTTTCTTT. This sequence encodes CSVKTVNTEAFF.

About this clonotype: A much larger clone lies a single base off, so this may be a read error. The chain employs TRBV29-1 and TRBJ2-7, with TRBD2 matching 8 bases. Germline values: CDR1 SQVTM, CDR2 ANQGSEA. The CDR3 contains 11 residues. DNA for the CDR3: TGCAGCGTTACTAGCGGCTACGAGCAGTGCTTC. Translation: CSVTSGYEQCF.

This clonotype has a count of ten or more. The genes are TRBV15 and TRBJ1-1; TRBD1 might be the D (6 bases). V lost 0 bases and J lost 0, with 11 bases in between. Germline assignment: CDR1 LNHNV and CDR2 YYDKDF (reference sequence). The CDR3 has 16 residues. CDR3 DNA sequence: TGTGCCACCAGCAGAGATAAGACAGGAATGAACACTGAAGCTTTCTTT. This sequence encodes CATSRDKTGMNTEAFF.

Ten or more counts support this clonotype. The V and J genes are TRBV12-3 or TRBV12-4 and TRBJ1-3, with D perhaps TRBD1 (5 bases). V lost 6 bases to trimming and J lost 3 bases, with 21 bases between them. The CDR3 is made up of 17 amino acids. CDR3 DNA: TGTGCCAGCAGCCCACCTTTTTGGGGGGAAGGTGGAAACACCATATATTTT. It specifies CASSPPFWGEGGNTIYF.

The V and J genes are TRBV5-5 and TRBJ1-1, with D unclear. Germline V CDR1 and CDR2: SGHKS, YYEKEE (reference sequence). The CDR3 contains 13 residues. The V gene lost 7 bases and the J gene lost 3 bases, with 13 bases spanning the gap. CDR3 DNA sequence: TGTGCCAGCGCGCTGTTTATCGACACTGAAGCTTTCTTT. Translation: CASALFIDTEAFF.